This is a list of T cell receptor beta chains from one sample in a study of control samples from healthy donors and cancer patients. Sequenced by immunoSEQ multiplex PCR; TCRdb stores in-frame clones only, minus some. The data contain about 150,000 clones, 93% of them seen just once; the ten biggest clones take up 2% to 2.5%. The source material was blood. Receptors were obtained from a man aged 50 or older in good health. The conserved cysteine and the conserved F or W are not part of the CDR3 here. The order of the fields is CDR3 length, D gene, V gene, J gene, CDR3 protein. The D gene is left open where the match is weak.

10	TRBD1	TRBV3-1/TRBV3-2	TRBJ1-1	ASSPRDREAF
11	NA	TRBV30	TRBJ1-1	AWSVLQATEAF
15	TRBD2	TRBV3-1/TRBV3-2	TRBJ2-1	ASSLLSLAGAYNEQF
13	TRBD1	TRBV7-2	TRBJ1-4	ASSPQGQGLGKLF
14	NA	TRBV4-1	TRBJ1-4	ASSLRELGANEKLF
15	TRBD2	TRBV10-2	TRBJ2-1	ASSYLSGASSYNEQF
12	NA	TRBV5-1	TRBJ1-4	ASSFNSLNEKLF
13	TRBD2	TRBV9	TRBJ2-1	ASSVAAGAYNEQF
17	NA	TRBV5-3	TRBJ2-1	ARSLCHPKRIRLPDEQF
13	TRBD1	TRBV11-2	TRBJ2-7	ASMHYRGSSYEQY
12	NA	TRBV10-3	TRBJ1-2	AISEARGDYGYT
14	NA	TRBV10-2	TRBJ1-1	ASSESGGVGRTEAF
13	NA	TRBV7-8	TRBJ1-6	ASSSNNNRNSPLH
12	TRBD1	TRBV27	TRBJ2-7	ASSQTGGSYEQY
12	NA	TRBV18	TRBJ2-7	ASSPRQGTYEQY
13	NA	TRBV19	TRBJ1-2	ASSISAQNLYGYT
11	NA	TRBV28	TRBJ2-7	ASSFGGRVEQY
13	TRBD1	TRBV27	TRBJ2-1	ASSFETGGFGEQF
9	NA	TRBV28	TRBJ2-7	ASKSAYEQY
11	NA	TRBV7-9	TRBJ2-1	ASSLGAGNEQF
14	TRBD2	TRBV4-1	TRBJ2-1	ASSQVGLAGYNEQF